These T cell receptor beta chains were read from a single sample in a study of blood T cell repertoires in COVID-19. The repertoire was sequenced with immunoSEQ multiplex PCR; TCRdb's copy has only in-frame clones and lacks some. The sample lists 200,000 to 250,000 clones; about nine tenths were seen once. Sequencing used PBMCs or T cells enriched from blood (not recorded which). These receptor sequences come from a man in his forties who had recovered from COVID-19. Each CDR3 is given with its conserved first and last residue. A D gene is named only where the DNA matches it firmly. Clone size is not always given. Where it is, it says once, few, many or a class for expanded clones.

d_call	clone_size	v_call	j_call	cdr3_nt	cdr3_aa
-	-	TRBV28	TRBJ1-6	TGTGCCAGCAGTTACAGGCGGGGAGTCCTTTCACCCCTCCACTTT	CASSYRRGVLSPLHF
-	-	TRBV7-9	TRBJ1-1	TGTGCCAGCAGCCCATCAATAGAGGACACTGAAGCTTTCTTT	CASSPSIEDTEAFF
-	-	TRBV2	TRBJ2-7	TGTGCCAGCAGTGAAGCGCGAGTAGCGGAAAGCTCCTACGAGCAGTACTTC	CASSEARVAESSYEQYF
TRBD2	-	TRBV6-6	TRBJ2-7	TGTGCCAGCAGTCCGCGGCAACTAGCGTCCTCCTACGAGCAGTACTTC	CASSPRQLASSYEQYF
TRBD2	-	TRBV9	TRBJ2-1	TGTGCCAGCAGCGTGACTAGCAATTCCTACAATGAGCAGTTCTTC	CASSVTSNSYNEQFF
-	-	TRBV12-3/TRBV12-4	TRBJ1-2	TGTGCCAGCAGTTTAGCCCCGGGCTATGGCTACACCTTC	CASSLAPGYGYTF
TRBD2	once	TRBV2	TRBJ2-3	TGTGCCAGCAGTGAGGAGCGGGGGGGTGGCACAGATACGCAGTATTTT	CASSEERGGGTDTQYF
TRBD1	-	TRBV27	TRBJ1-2	TGTGCCAGCAGTTTGCGCAGGGGACAGGGCATGTCTGGCTACACCTTC	CASSLRRGQGMSGYTF
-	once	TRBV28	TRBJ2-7	TGTGCCAGCAGTTTAGCGGAGAGCTCCTACGAGCAGTACTTC	CASSLAESSYEQYF
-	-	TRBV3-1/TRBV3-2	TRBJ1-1	TGTGCCAGCAGCCAACTAGGGGGCACTGAAGCTTTCTTT	CASSQLGGTEAFF
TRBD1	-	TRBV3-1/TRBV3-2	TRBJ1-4	TGTGCCAGCAGCTTGACAGGGTCTGGTAATGAAAAACTGTTTTTT	CASSLTGSGNEKLFF
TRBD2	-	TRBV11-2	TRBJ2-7	TGTGCCAGCAGGCTTACTAGCGGGGGGAGCTCCTACGAGCAGTACTTC	CASRLTSGGSSYEQYF
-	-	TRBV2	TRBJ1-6	TGTGCCAGCAATCTTCAGGGAAGCTCCTATAATTCACCCCTCCACTTT	CASNLQGSSYNSPLHF
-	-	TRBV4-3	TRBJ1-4	TGCGCCAGCAGCTTCAGTACACGATCTGATGAAAAACTGTTTTTT	CASSFSTRSDEKLFF
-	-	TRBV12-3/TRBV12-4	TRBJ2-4	TGTGCCTCCCGGGGGACCAAAAACATTCAGTACTTC	CASRGTKNIQYF
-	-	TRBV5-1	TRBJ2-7	TGCGCCAGCAGCTTGGCCGCAGGGATCTTTTTGTCCGAGCAGTACTTC	CASSLAAGIFLSEQYF
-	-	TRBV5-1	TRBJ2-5	TGCGCCAGCAGCTTGTCACAGCAAGAGACCCAGTACTTC	CASSLSQQETQYF
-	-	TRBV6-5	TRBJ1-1	TGTGCCAGCAGTCTTGATTACGGCACTGAAGCTTTCTTT	CASSLDYGTEAFF
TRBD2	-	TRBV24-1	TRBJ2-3	TGTGCCACCAGTGACCGGACTAGCGGGATTGGGACAGATACGCAGTATTTT	CATSDRTSGIGTDTQYF
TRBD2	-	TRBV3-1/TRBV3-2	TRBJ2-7	TGTGCCAGCAGCCAAGATTTGGGGACTAGGGCCAACGAGCAGTACTTC	CASSQDLGTRANEQYF
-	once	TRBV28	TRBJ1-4	TGTGCCAGCAGTTCCACTGAGTTGGATGAAAAACTGTTTTTT	CASSSTELDEKLFF
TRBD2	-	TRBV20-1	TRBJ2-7	TGCAGTGCTAGTAATTTTAGGCTAGCGGGGGAATACGAGCAGTACTTC	CSASNFRLAGEYEQYF
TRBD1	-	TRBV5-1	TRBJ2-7	TGCGCCAGCAGCTTAACCGGGACAGGGGGGTACGACGAGCAGTACTTC	CASSLTGTGGYDEQYF
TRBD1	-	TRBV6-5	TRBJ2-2	TGTGCCAGCAGCGAGGACAGGGGTAACACCGGGGAGCTGTTTTTT	CASSEDRGNTGELFF
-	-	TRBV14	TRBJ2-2	TGTGCCAGCAGCCTCCGGGTCCACACCGGGGAGCTGTTTTTT	CASSLRVHTGELFF
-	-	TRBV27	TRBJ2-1	TGTGCCAGCAGTTTAGGGACATTGGGGGAGCAGTTCTTC	CASSLGTLGEQFF
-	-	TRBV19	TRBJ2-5	TGTGCCAGTAGTAGGGACTTCGGAGAGACCCAGTACTTC	CASSRDFGETQYF
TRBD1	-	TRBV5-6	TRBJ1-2	TGTGCCAGCAGCTTCCCGGGACAGAACTATGGCTACACCTTC	CASSFPGQNYGYTF
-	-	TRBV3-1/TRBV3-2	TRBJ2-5	TGTGCCAGCAGCCAAGCTGAAGAGACCCAGTACTTC	CASSQAEETQYF